What follows are 10 T cell receptor beta chains derived from one specimen sequenced in a study of blood T cells in healthy people across ages. It was with a sample-barcoded 5' primer and a J-beta primer mix that a second PCR of about 7 to 12 cycles was run. From the 5' RACE reads, TCRdb called clonotypes with MiXCR, one entry per CDR3 protein. The sample holds approximately 1,000,000 distinct CDR3 sequences, more than 40% seen once. Sequenced sample: blood. These receptors came from a woman aged 60 to 75 in good health.

The CDR3 reads CASSSGRTGAISTSYEQYF. The CDR3, as DNA: TGTGCCAGCAGCTCGGGACGGACAGGGGCGATTAGCACCTCCTACGAGCAGTACTTC. The chain carries TRBV7-9 and TRBJ2-7; 9 bases are shared with TRBD1. The CDR3 sequence is 19 residues long. The germline V gene has CDR1 SEHNR and CDR2 FQNEAQ (reference sequence). V was pared by 4 bases and J by 0 bases, with 16 bases of the junction left unmatched. Using reference TRBV7-9 and TRBJ2-7 for the parts outside the CDR3, the full variable domain is DTGVSQNPRHKITKRGQNVTFRCDPISEHNRLYWYRQTLGQGPEFLTYFQNEAQLEKSRLLSDRFSAERPKGSFSTLEIQRTEQGDSAMYLCASSSGRTGAISTSYEQYFGPGTRLTVT.

This rearrangement joins TRBV2 to TRBJ2-7; the match to TRBD1 covers 7 bases. Losses at the gene ends were 7 bases for V and 2 bases for J; bases not matched to a gene: 5. The CDR3 spans 13 residues. Germline-derived CDR1 and CDR2 are SNHLY and FYNNEI. The CDR3, as DNA: TGTGCCAGCAAGGGGGCGGATACCTACGAGCAGTACTTC. Residues: CASKGADTYEQYF. Complete variable domain (other parts from reference TRBV2 and TRBJ2-7): EPEVTQTPSHQVTQMGQEVILRCVPISNHLYFYWYRQILGQKVEFLVSFYNNEISEKSEIFDDQFSVERPDGSNFTLKIRSTKLEDSAMYFCASKGADTYEQYFGPGTRLTVT.

The chain couples TRBV18 to TRBJ2-5; D is ambiguous. V was cut by 0 bases and J by 5 bases, with 13 bases left in between. The CDR3 runs to 15 residues. From germline, CDR1 is KGHSH and CDR2 LQKENI. This CDR3 reads CASSPPGQGWETQYF. CDR3 nucleotide sequence: TGTGCCAGCTCACCACCAGGCCAAGGGTGGGAGACCCAGTACTTC. Based on the CDR3 plus reference TRBV18 and TRBJ2-5, the full variable domain is NAGVMQNPRHLVRRRGQEARLRCSPMKGHSHVYWYRQLPEEGLKFMVYLQKENIIDESGMPKERFSAEFPKEGPSILRIQQVVRGDSAAYFCASSPPGQGWETQYFGPGTRLLVL.

The rearrangement joins TRBV30 to TRBJ2-7; 7 positions match TRBD1. J lost 4 bases, V lost 5 bases, and 5 bases had no gene match. The CDR3 is 12 residues long. Germline CDR1 GTSNPN, CDR2 SVGIG (reference sequence). The DNA for the CDR3 is TGTGCCTGGGGAAAGGGGGCTTACGAGCAGTACTTC. It specifies CAWGKGAYEQYF.

This clonotype was seen only a few times. The chain recombines TRBV7-9 with TRBJ2-1; tentative D call: TRBD1 (6 bases). The CDR3 covers 15 residues. Germline values: CDR1 SEHNR, CDR2 FQNEAQ (reference sequence). Trimming took off 2 bases at V and 5 bases at J, with 13 bases between the two ends. CDR3 DNA: TGTGCCAGCAGCTTACCCCAGGACAGAAACAATGAGCAGTTCTTC. It translates to CASSLPQDRNNEQFF.

As concerns this clonotype: A much larger clone differs by one base, so this may be a read error. The chain carries TRBV29-1 and TRBJ2-1; D is unclear. The CDR3 runs to 11 residues. V was clipped by 0 bases and J by 11 bases, with 8 bases between them. CDR1 and CDR2 (germline): SQVTM, ANQGSEA. The CDR3 coding sequence is TGCAGCGTTGAAGAAGGAGATAAGCAGTTCTTC. Encoded protein: CSVEEGDKQFF.

This clonotype was seen more than once but under ten times. The chain combines TRBV6-2 or TRBV6-3 with TRBJ1-2; D unclear. V was clipped by 11 bases and J by 4 bases, with 8 bases between them. The CDR3 consists of 10 residues. Germline-derived CDR1 and CDR2 are MNHEY and SVGEGT. In nucleotides, the CDR3 is TGTGCCCCCCGGAGCTATGGCTACACCTTC. As protein: CAPRSYGYTF.

The V call is TRBV27, the J call TRBJ2-7, with 10 bases aligning to TRBD1. The CDR3 totals 15 residues. Germline values: CDR1 MNHEY, CDR2 SMNVEV (reference sequence). J gave up 1 base and V 5 bases, and 5 bases lay outside the gene matches. The CDR3 DNA reads TGTGCCAGCAGTCCCGGACAGGGGGATTCCTACGAGCAGTACTTC. It encodes CASSPGQGDSYEQYF.

The V call is TRBV3-1, the J call TRBJ2-1, with D tentatively TRBD2 (7 bases). V gave up 4 bases and J gave up 7 bases, with 17 bases separating them. The germline gives CDR1 LGHDT, CDR2 YNNKEL (reference sequence). This CDR3 region has 15 residues. CDR3 amino acids: CASSPVRGGGNEQFF. Written as DNA, the CDR3 is TGTGCCAGCAGCCCTGTGCGGGGAGGGGGGAATGAGCAGTTCTTC.

The chain recombines TRBV6-5 with TRBJ1-2; no clear D gene. CDR3 size: 14 residues. The V end was cut by 6 bases, the J end by 0 bases, with 11 bases between. CDR1 and CDR2 from the germline V gene are MNHEY and SVGAGI. For the CDR3, the DNA is TGTGCCAGCAGCCGCGATACCCCTAACTATGGCTACACCTTC. Translating gives CASSRDTPNYGYTF.